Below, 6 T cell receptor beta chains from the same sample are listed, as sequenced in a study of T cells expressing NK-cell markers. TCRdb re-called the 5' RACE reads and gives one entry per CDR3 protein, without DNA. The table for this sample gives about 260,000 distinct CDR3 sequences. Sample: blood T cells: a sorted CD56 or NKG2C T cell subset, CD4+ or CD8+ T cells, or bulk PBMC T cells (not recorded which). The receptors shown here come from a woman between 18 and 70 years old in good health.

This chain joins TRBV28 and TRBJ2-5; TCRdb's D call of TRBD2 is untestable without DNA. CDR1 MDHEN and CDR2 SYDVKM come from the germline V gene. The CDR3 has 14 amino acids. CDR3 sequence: CASRAAGVEETQYF.

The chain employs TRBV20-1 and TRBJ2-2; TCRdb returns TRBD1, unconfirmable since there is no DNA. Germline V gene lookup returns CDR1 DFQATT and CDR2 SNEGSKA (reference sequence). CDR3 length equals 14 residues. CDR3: CSARNPGPTGELFF.

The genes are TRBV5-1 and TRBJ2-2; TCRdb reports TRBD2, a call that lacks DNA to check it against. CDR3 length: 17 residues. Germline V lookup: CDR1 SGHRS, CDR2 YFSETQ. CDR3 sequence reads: CASSTRLAGVQAGELFF.

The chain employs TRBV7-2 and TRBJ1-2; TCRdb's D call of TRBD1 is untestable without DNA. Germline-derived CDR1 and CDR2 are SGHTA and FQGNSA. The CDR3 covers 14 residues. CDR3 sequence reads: CASSSRQPAFGYTF.

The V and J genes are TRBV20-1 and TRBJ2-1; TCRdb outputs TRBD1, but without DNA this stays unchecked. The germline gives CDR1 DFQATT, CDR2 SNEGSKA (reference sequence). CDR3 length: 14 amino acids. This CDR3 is CSAREIGGFDEQFF.

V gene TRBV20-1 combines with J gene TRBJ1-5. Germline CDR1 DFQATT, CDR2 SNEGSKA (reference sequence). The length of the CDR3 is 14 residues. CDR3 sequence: CSARVVGINQPQHF.